This T cell receptor beta chain was sequenced for a study of naive and memory T cell subsets. Two oligonucleotides, mixed equimolar, formed the beta constant-region primer covering TRBC1 and TRBC2. Four rounds of PCR amplified the ligated cDNA using nested alpha and beta constant-region primers plus SP2. The cDNA 3' end received a ligated single-stranded oligonucleotide carrying the SP2 primer and a 12-nucleotide UMI. TCRdb re-analysed the UMI-ligation and nested PCR reads in MiXCR, keeping a single row per CDR3 protein. The sample shows over 90,000 distinct CDR3 sequences, around 11% of them seen only once. General study points: The power law exponent of TCR abundance differed between naive and memory cells. Especially in CD8 cells, naive repertoires contained a few larger clonotypes, possibly CD45RA-re-expressing memory cells.

This clonotype was recorded at least ten times. Its antigen is unknown. What was sequenced was naive CD4+ T cells from blood. This receptor was obtained from a human donor in good health.

CDR3 bases: TGTGCCAGCAGGGCCGGGCACAGGGAGTACTACGAGCAGTACTTC. It is translated as CASRAGHREYYEQYF. The gene calls are TRBV7-8 and TRBJ2-7, with a possible D match to TRBD1 (6 bases). This CDR3 spans 15 amino acids. Per germline, CDR1 SGHVS and CDR2 FQNEAQ. Trimming pared 6 bases from V and 3 bases from J, leaving 18 bases between. Filled out from reference TRBV7-8 and TRBJ2-7, the complete variable domain reads GAGVSQSPRYKVAKRGQDVALRCDPISGHVSLFWYQQALGQGPEFLTYFQNEAQLDKSGLPSDRFFAERPEGSVSTLKIQRTQQEDSAVYLCASRAGHREYYEQYFGPGTRLTVT.